A selection of T cell receptor beta chains follows, all from one sample in a study of tumor and adjacent non-tumor tissue in lung cancer. Using its own MiXCR run on the multiplex PCR reads, TCRdb lists one record per CDR3 protein. In the table there are 100,000 or so distinct CDR3 sequences, approximately 80% of which are singletons. Sequencing was carried out using distant non-tumor lung tissue. The origin of the receptors is a man in his sixties with small cell lung cancer. CDR3s leave out the opening cysteine and the closing phenylalanine or tryptophan.

V gene	CDR3 protein
TRBV10-2	AAYGPPNTQY
TRBV6-2/TRBV6-3	ASMIAGAPMEQY
TRBV6-1	VSSFGRQGSEKLF
TRBV5-1	ANSLGTSASYNEQF
TRBV6-6	SSRPDSGGCT
TRBV29-1	GANSGELF
TRBV5-1	ASSLARVRNTIY
TRBV4-1	VSSQGGSRAGVRSYNEQF
TRBV29-1	SAPGLVRLEQF
TRBV18	TSSLRLEGRLNTEAF
TRBV7-8	ASSPLGDREQF
TRBV5-5	DSSRGDRYTGELF
TRBV14	VCSPINLGTEAF
TRBV7-7	ASSLARGGWCHGYT
TRBV4-1	ANSPKLAGGPGEQY
TRBV12-3/TRBV12-4	VSSSARGNIIY
TRBV11-2	ASSLDNSGYNEQF
TRBV9	ASSVGTGRAYEQY
TRBV12-3/TRBV12-4	ASRQYSNQSQH
TRBV12-3/TRBV12-4	ASRIGGSTDTQY
TRBV11-1	ASNSESRTSGSGNGQF
TRBV5-5	ASSLVQSDAGELL
TRBV12-5	TSGSPAAVNEQF
TRBV29-1	SVESVWETQY
TRBV6-2/TRBV6-3	ASNGGSSYEQN
TRBV20-1	SAETGTSGGQGTQY
TRBV12-3/TRBV12-4	ASRLMDSEETQY
TRBV12-3/TRBV12-4	TSSLSGSGNEQF
TRBV4-1	ASSQVLTGGSNGYT
TRBV11-2	VSSPGEGASEKLF
TRBV11-2	ASSLGVAVGYYYKEQF
TRBV6-5	ASTPDYLYQETQH
TRBV20-1	SAAETETGGFSPLH
TRBV12-3/TRBV12-4	ASSPPGRRANEQF
TRBV7-8	ASSSIPGFYGYT
TRBV11-1	ASSSHDKTYNGQF
TRBV5-5	TSSLVGTTEAF
TRBV6-1	ASCTWKGKNQPQY
TRBV29-1	SVEYLRGESQY
TRBV5-4	VSSLDQATQYHNEQF
TRBV6-6	ASSPGLYNEQF
TRBV6-5	ASSYYGGVANEEF
TRBV6-1	ASSEASSGLGETQY
TRBV28	PSNTTGLGEQF
TRBV5-5	ASREGTGGTDTQY
TRBV6-2/TRBV6-3	ASRQDSFTESF
TRBV30	AWTKKPPRSGNIIY
TRBV11-2	DCHRLAGADTQH
TRBV12-3/TRBV12-4	ASSYSGRKYEQF
TRBV11-2	ASSSGGRASEKLF
TRBV29-1	NGLEGEQY
TRBV4-1	ASSSRTSGTNTGGLF
TRBV29-1	RARYASYEQY
TRBV6-5	ASTRDRTGELF
TRBV6-5	AISYSIWGLADNEQF